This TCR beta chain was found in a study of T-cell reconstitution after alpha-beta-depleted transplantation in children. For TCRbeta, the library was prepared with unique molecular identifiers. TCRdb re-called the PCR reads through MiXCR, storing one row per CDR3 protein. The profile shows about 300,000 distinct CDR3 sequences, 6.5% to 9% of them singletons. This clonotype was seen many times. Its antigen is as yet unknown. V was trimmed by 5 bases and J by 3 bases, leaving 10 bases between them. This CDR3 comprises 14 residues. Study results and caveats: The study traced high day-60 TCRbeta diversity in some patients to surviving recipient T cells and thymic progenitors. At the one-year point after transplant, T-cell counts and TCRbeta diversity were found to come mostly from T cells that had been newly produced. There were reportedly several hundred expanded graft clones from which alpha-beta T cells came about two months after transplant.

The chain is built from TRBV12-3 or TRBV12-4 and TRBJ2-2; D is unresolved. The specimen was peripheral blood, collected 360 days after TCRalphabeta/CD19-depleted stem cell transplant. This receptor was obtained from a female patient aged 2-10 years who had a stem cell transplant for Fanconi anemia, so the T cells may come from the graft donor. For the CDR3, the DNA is TGTGCCAGCAGTGGAGACGTCCACACCGGGGAGCTGTTTTTT. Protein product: CASSGDVHTGELFF.